One sample yielded the 17 T cell receptor beta chains listed below, sequenced in a study of shared clonotypes between healthy human individuals. Assay: immunoSEQ multiplex PCR; the TCRdb copy retains only in-frame clones and omits some. The data contain more than 1 million clones, around 78% of them singletons. Input material: memory CD4+ T cells from PBMCs. Regarding subset: CD45RA-negative fraction. The receptors derive from a young man in good health. Some clones in this sample may be carry-over from other donors' samples.

CDR3 in amino acids: CASSSFWEQGPKTQYF. The CDR3 nucleotides read TGTGCCAGCAGCTCGTTCTGGGAACAGGGACCCAAGACCCAGTACTTC. The chain uses TRBV5-4 and TRBJ2-5, with D possibly being TRBD1 (6 bases). This CDR3 has 16 amino acids. Germline-derived CDR1 and CDR2 are SGHNT and YYREEE (reference sequence). The V and J ends lost 3 bases and 6 bases respectively, with 21 bases between them.

The chain joins TRBV10-3 to TRBJ1-5; D possibly corresponds to TRBD1 (5 bases). CDR3 length equals 13 residues. Germline-derived CDR1 and CDR2 are ENHRY and SYGVKD. Trimming pared 8 bases from V and 7 bases from J, leaving 15 bases between. CDR3 DNA: TGTGCCATCGGAGATAGGGGAGAGCAGCCCCAGCATTTT. Its protein product is CAIGDRGEQPQHF.

The chain carries TRBV11-3 and TRBJ2-1, with 7 bases lining up with TRBD2. V was clipped by 5 bases and J by 9 bases; unmatched bases: 13. CDR3 size: 15 residues. CDR1 is SGHNT and CDR2 is YENEEA in the germline V gene. The CDR3: CASSPGRETPTEQFF. The CDR3 coding sequence is TGTGCCAGCAGCCCTGGGAGGGAGACCCCGACTGAGCAGTTCTTC.

V and J are TRBV2 and TRBJ1-1, with D uncertain. With 1 base removed from V and 4 bases from J, the gap between germline ends came to 16 bases. CDR1 is SNHLY and CDR2 is FYNNEI in the germline V gene. The CDR3 has 16 residues. In nucleotides, the CDR3 is TGTGCCAGCAGTGAAGTCTCCCCCGGTCGGGGCACTGAAGCTTTCTTT. This translates into CASSEVSPGRGTEAFF.

Comments on this clone: Distinct nucleotide sequences in the sample also encode this CDR3. The chain employs TRBV5-1 and TRBJ2-1; weak D call: TRBD2 (5 bases). The germline CDR1 and CDR2 sequences are SGHRS and YFSETQ. The CDR3 covers 14 residues. V dropped 0 bases and J dropped 6 bases, with 10 bases sitting between them. The CDR3 coding sequence is TGCGCCAGCAGCTTGGGTCTAGCCGGCAATGAGCAGTTCTTC. Translation gives CASSLGLAGNEQFF.

J is TRBJ2-1 and V is TRBV7-3, with D tentatively TRBD2 (5 bases). Looked up from germline, CDR1 is SGHTA and CDR2 is FQGTGA. Trimming cost V 5 bases and J 2 bases, with 7 bases left between them. The CDR3 covers 13 residues. CDR3 sequence: CASSGSTYNEQFF. DNA of the CDR3: TGTGCCAGCAGCGGGAGTACCTACAATGAGCAGTTCTTC.

This chain connects TRBV4-2 to TRBJ2-2; tentative D call: TRBD2 (6 bases). This CDR3 contains 15 residues. Trimming left V 4 bases short and J 6 bases short, with 15 bases between. Germline V gives CDR1 LGHNA, CDR2 YNFKEQ. DNA for the CDR3: TGTGCCAGCAGCCGTCCCGGGAGTTGGGCCGGGGAGCTGTTTTTT. Its translation is CASSRPGSWAGELFF.

The chain combines TRBV2 with TRBJ1-1, with TRBD1 matching 10 bases. The V gene's germline CDR1 is SNHLY and CDR2 FYNNEI. Unmatched junction bases numbered 7, after V lost 6 bases and J lost 6 bases. This CDR3 has 14 amino acids. The CDR3 DNA reads as TGTGCCAGCAGCGCCGGGACAGGGGTCGCTGAAGCTTTCTTT. Encoded protein: CASSAGTGVAEAFF.

The chain combines TRBV4-3 with TRBJ1-1, with unresolved D. The V gene's germline CDR1 is LGHNA and CDR2 YSLEER. This CDR3 region has 13 residues. The ends were cut back, 1 base at V and 8 bases at J, with 11 bases in the middle. The CDR3 here is CASSQAGPPEAFF. CDR3 bases: TGCGCCAGCAGCCAAGCCGGACCCCCCGAAGCTTTCTTT.

J is TRBJ1-5 and V is TRBV6-6; tentatively, D is TRBD1 (6 bases). V dropped 5 bases and J dropped 8 bases, with 13 bases sitting between them. This CDR3 has 13 amino acids. Per germline, CDR1 MNHNY and CDR2 SVGAGI (reference sequence). The CDR3 here is CASSGGGGEPQHF. The CDR3 DNA reads as TGTGCCAGCAGTGGGGGAGGGGGGGAGCCCCAGCATTTT.

As regards this clone: At one end, the junction sequence differs from germline, possibly due to a read error. The V and J genes are TRBV10-3 and TRBJ2-1, with 12 bases that match TRBD2. CDR3 size: 22 residues. The V gene's germline CDR1 is ENHRY and CDR2 SYGVKD. The CDR3 region is CAISESTLRGKASGRAYYEQFF. The CDR3 DNA is TGTGCCATCAGTGAGTCGACTCTGAGGGGGAAAGCTAGCGGGAGGGCCTACTATGAGCAGTTCTTC.

The chain combines TRBV5-6 with TRBJ1-1; D is uncertain. V lost 3 bases and J 2 bases, leaving 8 bases between the germline ends. Germline V CDR1 and CDR2: SGHDT, YYEEEE. This CDR3 region has 13 residues. The CDR3 protein is CASSSPSNTEAFF. In nucleotides, the CDR3 is TGTGCCAGCAGCTCACCTTCAAACACTGAAGCTTTCTTT.

V usage is TRBV29-1 and J usage is TRBJ2-1; D is unresolved. CDR1 and CDR2 (germline): SQVTM, ANQGSEA. V lost 0 bases and J lost 8, with 11 bases in between. The CDR3 has 13 amino acids. The DNA for the CDR3 is TGCAGCGTTGAAGAGTCTAGGTTCGATGAGCAGTTCTTC. Its protein is CSVEESRFDEQFF.

This chain links TRBV2 with TRBJ1-1, with TRBD1 as a possible D gene (6 bases). CDR3 length: 13 residues. Germline V lookup: CDR1 SNHLY, CDR2 FYNNEI. The V end lost 10 bases, the J end lost 4 bases, and 16 bases lay between the germline ends. The CDR3 DNA reads TGTGCCACTTCAACAGGGTTGGTCACTGAAGCTTTCTTT. It encodes CATSTGLVTEAFF.

The chain carries TRBV30 and TRBJ1-2; no clear D gene. V was clipped by 1 base and J by 8 bases, with 8 bases between them. CDR3 length: 11 amino acids. Looked up from germline, CDR1 is GTSNPN and CDR2 is SVGIG (reference sequence). The CDR3 protein is CAWSDRWGYTF. The CDR3 bases are TGTGCCTGGAGTGATAGGTGGGGCTACACCTTC.

The chain employs TRBV5-4 and TRBJ2-7, with D possibly TRBD1 on 6 matching bases. V gave up 4 bases and J gave up 4 bases, with 12 bases separating them. CDR3 length equals 13 residues. CDR1 is SGHNT and CDR2 is YYREEE in the germline V gene (reference sequence). The CDR3 sequence is CASSPTGQYEQYF. The CDR3 DNA is TGTGCCAGCAGCCCAACAGGACAGTACGAGCAGTACTTC. Looking up the rest from reference TRBV5-4 and TRBJ2-7 gives the full variable domain: ETGVTQSPTHLIKTRGQQVTLRCSSQSGHNTVSWYQQALGQGPQFIFQYYREEENGRGNFPPRFSGLQFPNYSSELNVNALELDDSALYLCASSPTGQYEQYFGPGTRLTVT.

The chain employs TRBV7-3 and TRBJ2-5, with D perhaps assigned TRBD1 or TRBD2 (5 bases each). V lost 8 bases and J 3 bases, leaving 7 bases between the germline ends. The length of the CDR3 is 11 residues. The germline gives CDR1 SGHTA, CDR2 FQGTGA. The CDR3 nucleotides are TGTGCCAGCGGGACCGAAGAGACCCAGTACTTC. It translates to CASGTEETQYF.